Listed below are T cell receptor beta chains from one sample, sequenced in a study of chemoradiotherapy in HPV16-positive cancers. The method was immunoSEQ multiplex PCR; TCRdb's version includes in-frame clones alone and lacks a portion of them. The table shows 1,500 to 2,000 clones, with 85% to 90% occurring only once. Here the sequenced sample was tumor tissue, taken from a patient who underwent chemoradiotherapy. The origin of the receptors is a human donor with HPV-associated anogenital cancer. CDR3s include the opening cysteine and the closing phenylalanine or tryptophan. D genes are given only for firm matches. Size tells how often a clone was seen (once, few, many) or the class of an expanded clone, and some rows leave it out.

v_call,clone_size,j_call,d_call,cdr3_aa,cdr3_nt
TRBV5-1,NA,TRBJ2-5,NA,CASSLAPGVQETQYF,TGCGCCAGCAGCTTGGCCCCAGGGGTCCAAGAGACCCAGTACTTC
TRBV5-1,NA,TRBJ1-1,NA,CASSPGAVNTEAFF,TGCGCCAGCAGCCCCGGGGCAGTGAACACTGAAGCTTTCTTT
TRBV11-2,NA,TRBJ2-7,TRBD2,CASSLSGGGPYEQYF,TGTGCCAGCAGCTTATCGGGAGGGGGACCGTACGAGCAGTACTTC
TRBV27,NA,TRBJ2-7,NA,CASRRQGGSYEQYF,TGTGCCAGCAGAAGACAGGGAGGCTCCTACGAGCAGTACTTC
TRBV7-2,once,TRBJ2-5,NA,CASSLGLGKTQYF,TGTGCCAGCAGCTTAGGTCTTGGGAAGACCCAGTACTTC
TRBV15,NA,TRBJ1-2,NA,CATSRGAGWSYGYTF,TGTGCCACCAGCAGAGGAGCAGGGTGGTCATATGGCTACACCTTC
TRBV19,NA,TRBJ1-5,NA,CATGRRDSNQPQHF,TGTGCCACAGGCCGACGGGATAGCAATCAGCCCCAGCATTTT
TRBV14,NA,TRBJ1-6,NA,CASSQYWNSPLHF,TGTGCCAGCAGCCAATACTGGAATTCACCCCTCCACTTT
TRBV4-2,once,TRBJ2-1,TRBD2,CASSQMASGDYNEQFF,TGTGCCAGCAGCCAAATGGCTAGCGGGGATTACAATGAGCAGTTCTTC
TRBV29-1,NA,TRBJ2-7,NA,CSVAQVGYEQYF,TGCAGCGTTGCACAGGTGGGCTACGAGCAGTACTTC
TRBV6-1,NA,TRBJ2-3,TRBD2,CASSEGAGGFTDTQYF,TGTGCCAGCAGTGAAGGGGCGGGGGGATTCACAGATACGCAGTATTTT
TRBV5-1,NA,TRBJ1-6,NA,CASSSLDIRGDSPLHF,TGCGCCAGCAGCTCCCTAGACATTCGGGGTGATTCACCCCTCCACTTT
TRBV19,NA,TRBJ1-6,TRBD1,CASSTSQGSSYNSPLHF,TGTGCCAGTAGTACCTCACAGGGGAGCTCCTATAATTCACCCCTCCACTTT
TRBV27,NA,TRBJ2-3,TRBD2,CASSLAGASTDTQYF,TGTGCCAGCAGTTTAGCGGGAGCTAGCACAGATACGCAGTATTTT
TRBV5-4,NA,TRBJ2-5,TRBD1,CASSPPGTGGETQYF,TGTGCCAGCAGCCCACCCGGGACAGGGGGAGAGACCCAGTACTTC
TRBV7-2,NA,TRBJ2-7,NA,CASSFTAAAEQYF,TGTGCCAGCAGCTTTACAGCGGCCGCGGAGCAGTACTTC
TRBV7-8,NA,TRBJ2-3,NA,CASSEQLYTDTQYF,TGTGCCAGCAGCGAACAGTTGTACACAGATACGCAGTATTTT
TRBV30,NA,TRBJ1-3,TRBD1,CAWAGGSGNTIYF,TGTGCCTGGGCAGGGGGCTCTGGAAACACCATATATTTT
TRBV5-6,NA,TRBJ1-2,TRBD1,CASSHRGQGAGGYTF,TGTGCCAGCAGCCATCGGGGACAGGGGGCTGGTGGCTACACCTTC
TRBV9,NA,TRBJ1-6,NA,CASSGSYNSPLHF,TGTGCCAGCAGCGGTTCCTATAATTCACCCCTCCACTTT
TRBV6-1,few,TRBJ2-7,TRBD2,CASSGLTSGSYEQYF,TGTGCCAGCAGTGGACTAACTAGCGGGAGTTACGAGCAGTACTTC
TRBV7-9,NA,TRBJ2-4,NA,CASSLLVGLPPGKNIQYF,TGTGCCAGCAGCTTATTAGTCGGGCTACCTCCGGGCAAAAACATTCAGTACTTC
TRBV6-6,NA,TRBJ2-1,TRBD2,CASSYTGTAGGREQFF,TGTGCCAGCAGTTACACGGGGACGGCGGGGGGACGTGAGCAGTTCTTC
TRBV4-2,NA,TRBJ2-2,NA,CASSLGGKNTGELFF,TGTGCCAGCAGCCTGGGGGGCAAGAACACCGGGGAGCTGTTTTTT
TRBV2,NA,TRBJ1-6,NA,CASREARGTSPLHF,TGTGCCAGCAGAGAAGCCAGGGGCACTTCACCCCTCCACTTT
TRBV5-1,NA,TRBJ2-3,TRBD1,CASSYGQGDIDTQYF,TGCGCCAGCAGCTACGGACAGGGGGATATAGATACGCAGTATTTT
TRBV27,NA,TRBJ2-3,NA,CASSTTRGGRTDTQYF,TGTGCCAGCAGTACCACGAGGGGGGGCCGCACAGATACGCAGTATTTT
TRBV7-2,NA,TRBJ1-2,TRBD1,CASSPGGTDSSRGGYTF,TGTGCCAGCAGCCCAGGGGGGACAGATTCGAGCAGGGGTGGCTACACCTTC
TRBV5-8,NA,TRBJ1-2,NA,CASSTDNPTGSGYTF,TGTGCCAGCAGCACTGATAACCCGACGGGGAGTGGCTACACCTTC
TRBV5-4,NA,TRBJ2-3,TRBD2,CASSFSGGVRDTQYF,TGTGCCAGCAGCTTCAGCGGGGGGGTAAGGGATACGCAGTATTTT
TRBV5-4,NA,TRBJ1-6,TRBD1,CASSHRDRNVSPLHF,TGTGCCAGCAGCCACCGGGACAGGAATGTGTCACCCCTCCACTTT
TRBV30,once,TRBJ1-1,TRBD1,CAWSVPGQENPMNTEAFF,TGTGCCTGGAGTGTACCGGGACAGGAGAACCCAATGAACACTGAAGCTTTCTTT
TRBV11-1,once,TRBJ2-5,NA,CASSLVFTSGEYSETQYF,TGTGCCAGCAGCTTAGTGTTTACTTCTGGGGAATACTCGGAGACCCAGTACTTC
TRBV6-4,NA,TRBJ1-1,NA,CASSPGVGVTEAFF,TGTGCCAGCAGCCCCGGGGTAGGGGTCACTGAAGCTTTCTTT
TRBV6-5,NA,TRBJ1-2,TRBD1,CASRTGSYGYTF,TGTGCCAGCAGGACAGGGTCCTATGGCTACACCTTC
TRBV2,few,TRBJ2-2,NA,CASSGSGLPNTGELFF,TGTGCCAGCAGTGGGTCGGGGCTCCCGAACACCGGGGAGCTGTTTTTT
TRBV5-6,NA,TRBJ2-7,TRBD1,CASSPERDSYEQYF,TGTGCCAGCAGCCCCGAAAGGGACAGCTACGAGCAGTACTTC
TRBV6-5,NA,TRBJ2-3,NA,CASSYSGSRDTQYF,TGTGCCAGCAGTTACTCAGGTAGCCGGGATACGCAGTATTTT
TRBV7-2,NA,TRBJ2-1,NA,CASSLALGWQFF,TGTGCCAGCAGCTTAGCGCTGGGGTGGCAGTTCTTC
TRBV5-1,few,TRBJ1-4,TRBD1,CASSPQGSGEKLFF,TGCGCCAGCAGTCCACAGGGGTCTGGTGAAAAACTGTTTTTT
TRBV6-6,NA,TRBJ1-2,TRBD1,CASSYSDRAAF,TGTGCCAGCAGTTATTCGGACAGGGCGGCTTTC
TRBV30,NA,TRBJ2-7,NA,CAWTSPPSYEQYF,TGTGCCTGGACCTCACCCCCGAGCTACGAGCAGTACTTC
TRBV9,NA,TRBJ2-1,NA,CASSAPGANPREQFF,TGTGCCAGCAGCGCCCCGGGGGCAAACCCGAGGGAGCAGTTCTTC
TRBV27,once,TRBJ1-6,NA,CASNRASNSPLHF,TGTGCCAGCAACAGGGCATCGAATTCACCCCTCCACTTT
TRBV4-2,once,TRBJ1-3,NA,CASSQATDGGRNTIYF,TGTGCCAGCAGCCAAGCGACGGACGGAGGGCGAAACACCATATATTTT
TRBV15,NA,TRBJ1-3,NA,CATSRGGSGNTIYF,TGTGCCACCAGCAGAGGGGGCTCTGGAAACACCATATATTTT
TRBV11-2,NA,TRBJ1-2,NA,CASSLNPRASGYTF,TGTGCCAGCAGCTTAAACCCCAGGGCGTCTGGCTACACCTTC
TRBV25-1,NA,TRBJ2-7,TRBD2,CASSRLEGLEHYEQYF,TGTGCCAGCAGCCGCTTAGAGGGACTAGAACACTACGAGCAGTACTTC
TRBV5-1,NA,TRBJ1-6,TRBD1,CASSLRAGTAKGRGLNSPLHF,TGCGCCAGCAGCTTGCGCGCTGGGACAGCAAAAGGCCGGGGTCTTAATTCACCCCTCCACTTT
TRBV25-1,NA,TRBJ2-4,TRBD2,CARPRGEDRAKNIQYF,TGTGCTAGACCCCGGGGGGAGGATCGAGCCAAAAACATTCAGTACTTC
TRBV18,NA,TRBJ1-1,TRBD1,CASSTQGAAEAFF,TGTGCCAGCTCAACACAGGGGGCTGCTGAAGCTTTCTTT
TRBV2,NA,TRBJ2-7,NA,CASSDSSSPLEQYF,TGTGCCAGCAGTGACTCTAGCTCCCCTCTCGAGCAGTACTTC
TRBV5-6,once,TRBJ2-1,TRBD2,CASSPRLAGFYNEQFF,TGTGCCAGCAGTCCAAGACTAGCGGGGTTCTACAATGAGCAGTTCTTC
TRBV2,NA,TRBJ2-7,NA,CASSEPRDGPSGEQYF,TGTGCCAGCAGTGAACCCCGGGACGGCCCCTCTGGGGAGCAGTACTTC